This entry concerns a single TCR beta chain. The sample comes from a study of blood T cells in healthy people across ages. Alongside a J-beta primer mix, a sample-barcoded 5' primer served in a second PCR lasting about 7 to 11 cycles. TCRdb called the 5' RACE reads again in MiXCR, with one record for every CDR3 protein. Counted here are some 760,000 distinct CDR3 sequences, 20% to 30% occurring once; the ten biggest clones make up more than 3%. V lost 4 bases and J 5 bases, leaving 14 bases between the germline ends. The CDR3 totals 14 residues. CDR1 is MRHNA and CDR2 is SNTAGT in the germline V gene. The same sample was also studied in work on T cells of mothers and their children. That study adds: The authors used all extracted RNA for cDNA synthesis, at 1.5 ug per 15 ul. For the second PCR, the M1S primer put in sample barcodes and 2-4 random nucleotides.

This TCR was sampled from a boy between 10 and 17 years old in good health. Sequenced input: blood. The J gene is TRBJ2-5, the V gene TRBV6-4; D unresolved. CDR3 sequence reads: CASSVSGESETQYF. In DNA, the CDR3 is TGTGCCAGCAGTGTTTCGGGTGAATCTGAGACCCAGTACTTC.